This T cell receptor beta chain came from a study of shared clonotypes between healthy human individuals. Whole-study results and caveats: Among the subsets, naive ones generally showed larger estimated richness than memory ones.

The V end lost 5 bases, the J end lost 0 bases, and 14 bases lay between the germline ends. This CDR3 contains 15 residues. Per the germline V gene, CDR1 is SGHTA and CDR2 is FQGNSA. The authors split each subset's genomic DNA evenly across several immunoSEQ plates. Data came from immunoSEQ multiplex PCR; TCRdb stores just in-frame clones and leaves some out. This sample carries millions of clones, 90% to 95% of them seen once, and the ten largest clones take 0.13% to 0.15%. This clone occurred a few times. The target antigen is unknown. V and J are TRBV7-2 and TRBJ2-7; TRBD2 is a possible D gene (5 bases). The sequencing sample was made of naive CD4+ T cells sorted from blood. The subset denotes: CD45RA+ positively selected. The clonotype was recovered from a man younger than 30 in good health. This CDR3 is CASSPGIALSYEQYF. In DNA form, the CDR3 reads TGTGCCAGCAGCCCGGGGATCGCCCTCTCCTACGAGCAGTACTTC.